One and the same sample provided the 29 T cell receptor beta chains below, sequenced in a study of blood T cell repertoires in COVID-19. The protocol was immunoSEQ multiplex PCR, while the TCRdb copy is restricted to in-frame clones and leaves out a portion. The sample holds some 210,000 clones; approximately 90% are singletons and the top ten take 0.7% to 0.85%. Sequenced material: peripheral blood. All receptors come from a man in his 60s with COVID-19, enrolled during active disease.

The J gene is TRBJ1-2, the V gene TRBV3-1 (or the pseudogene TRBV3-2); D gene ambiguous. V lost 5 bases and J lost 7, with 11 bases in between. The germline CDR1 and CDR2 sequences are LGHDT and YNNKEL (reference sequence). CDR3 length: 12 residues. The CDR3 DNA is TGTGCCAGCAGCGTAGGAGGGCTTGGCTACACCTTC. Its translation is CASSVGGLGYTF.

The rearrangement links TRBV18 to TRBJ2-2; 11 bases line up with TRBD2. The CDR3 has 18 amino acids. CDR1 and CDR2 (germline): KGHSH, LQKENI. V lost 0 bases to trimming and J lost 0 bases; unmatched junction nucleotides: 3. The DNA for the CDR3 is TGTGCCAGCTCACCACCGCTACTAGCGGGGGCGAACACCGGGGAGCTGTTTTTT. Its translation is CASSPPLLAGANTGELFF.

This clone was seen once. The chain couples TRBV7-2 to TRBJ2-1; TRBD2 aligns across 9 bases. The J segment lost 4 bases and the V segment lost 4 bases, leaving 5 bases of the junction unmatched. CDR3 length: 15 amino acids. Germline-derived CDR1 and CDR2 are SGHTA and FQGNSA. The CDR3 loop reads CASSYSGSLYNEQFF. As DNA, the CDR3 is TGTGCCAGCAGCTATAGCGGGAGCTTATACAATGAGCAGTTCTTC.

The gene calls are TRBV2 and TRBJ1-5; D gene uncertain. Germline CDR1 SNHLY, CDR2 FYNNEI. The CDR3 covers 15 residues. Trimming pared 6 bases from V and 0 bases from J, leaving 12 bases between. CDR3 nucleotides: TGTGCCAGCAGGGAGGGTCCCAATAGCAATCAGCCCCAGCATTTT. This sequence encodes CASREGPNSNQPQHF. The entire variable domain, with the rest obtained from reference TRBV2 and TRBJ1-5, is as follows: EPEVTQTPSHQVTQMGQEVILRCVPISNHLYFYWYRQILGQKVEFLVSFYNNEISEKSEIFDDQFSVERPDGSNFTLKIRSTKLEDSAMYFCASREGPNSNQPQHFGDGTRLSIL.

The CDR3 DNA is TGTGCCAGCAGTTACTCGTGGGGTCGTAGCGGTGAGCAGTTCTTC. This gives the protein CASSYSWGRSGEQFF. The rearrangement links TRBV6-2 or TRBV6-3 to TRBJ2-1; a weak D match, TRBD2 (6 bases). Germline V lookup: CDR1 MNHEY, CDR2 SVGEGT. CDR3 size: 15 residues. V lost 0 bases, J lost 9 bases, and 15 bases lay in between.

The CDR3 DNA sequence: TGTGCCAGCAGGGGGGACAGTAACACCGGGGAGCTGTTTTTT. This encodes CASRGDSNTGELFF. This chain connects TRBV2 to TRBJ2-2, with 7 bases lining up with TRBD1. In germline, CDR1 is SNHLY, CDR2 FYNNEI. The CDR3 length is 14 residues. The V gene end was trimmed by 6 bases and the J gene end by 2 bases; junction bases not matched to a gene: 3.

The genes are TRBV9 and TRBJ2-5; weak D call: TRBD2 (5 bases). This CDR3 has 15 amino acids. Trimming left V 0 bases short and J 5 bases short, with 14 bases between. CDR1 and CDR2 (germline): SGDLS, YYNGEE. CDR3 amino acids: CASSVGARSGETQYF. CDR3 in DNA: TGTGCCAGCAGCGTAGGCGCCAGGTCGGGGGAGACCCAGTACTTC.

The chain combines TRBV29-1 with TRBJ2-7; TRBD1 is a possible D gene (6 bases). V lost 7 bases and J lost 6, with 19 bases in between. The CDR3 covers 13 residues. The germline V gene encodes CDR1 SQVTM and CDR2 ANQGSEA. The CDR3: CSGSQGRGAEQYF. The CDR3 DNA is TGCAGCGGGTCACAGGGACGGGGCGCCGAGCAGTACTTC.

This chain links TRBV7-2 with TRBJ2-1; 9 bases are a match to TRBD2. J gave up 8 bases and V 5 bases, and 10 bases lay outside the gene matches. Germline assignment: CDR1 SGHTA and CDR2 FQGNSA. This CDR3 has 15 residues. The CDR3 DNA sequence: TGTGCCAGCAGCAGGCGGGAGGGGGCTTGGGATGAGCAGTTCTTC. It specifies CASSRREGAWDEQFF. Using reference TRBV7-2 and TRBJ2-1 for the parts outside the CDR3, the full variable domain is GAGVSQSPSNKVTEKGKDVELRCDPISGHTALYWYRQSLGQGLEFLIYFQGNSAPDKSGLPSDRFSAERTGGSVSTLTIQRTQQEDSAVYLCASSRREGAWDEQFFGPGTRLTVL.

This chain uses TRBV3-1 (or the pseudogene TRBV3-2) with TRBJ1-2; tentatively, D is TRBD1 (5 bases). CDR1 LGHDT and CDR2 YNNKEL come from the germline V gene (reference sequence). The CDR3 has 15 residues. V lost 1 base, J lost 3 bases, and 12 bases lay in between. In nucleotides, the CDR3 is TGTGCCAGCAGCCAAGTTTCGGCGGGGCACTATGGCTACACCTTC. It yields the protein CASSQVSAGHYGYTF.

The V call is TRBV5-4, the J call TRBJ2-2, with TRBD2 identical over 7 bases. Germline V gene lookup returns CDR1 SGHNT and CDR2 YYREEE (reference sequence). The trim removed 3 bases at V and 4 bases at J, leaving 6 bases unmatched. This CDR3 contains 15 residues. CDR3 in amino acids: CASSSGGGGTGELFF. The DNA of the CDR3 is TGTGCCAGCAGCTCTGGGGGGGGTGGCACCGGGGAGCTGTTTTTT.

The chain combines TRBV5-1 with TRBJ1-1, with D maybe TRBD1 (6 bases). This CDR3 is built from 13 residues. Germline-derived CDR1 and CDR2 are SGHRS and YFSETQ. V lost 3 bases and J 0 bases, leaving 6 bases between the germline ends. The DNA of the CDR3 is TGCGCCAGCAGCTGGACAGTGAACACTGAAGCTTTCTTT. As protein: CASSWTVNTEAFF.

Only one count was recorded for this clone. This chain connects TRBV5-1 to TRBJ2-5; 7 positions agree with TRBD2. The V gene's germline CDR1 is SGHRS and CDR2 YFSETQ. Germline trimming cut 1 base from V and 2 bases from J; bases unmatched to any gene: 5. The CDR3 is made up of 15 amino acids. In nucleotides, the CDR3 is TGCGCCAGCAGCTTGACTAGCGCTACACAAGAGACCCAGTACTTC. Amino acid sequence: CASSLTSATQETQYF.

The genes are TRBV6-5 and TRBJ2-1; 9 nucleotides agree with TRBD2. The CDR3 spans 14 residues. Germline loops: CDR1 MNHEY, CDR2 SVGAGI. J was trimmed by 3 bases and V by 4 bases; bases with no gene match: 1. CDR3 sequence: CASSSTSGYNEQFF. CDR3 in DNA: TGTGCCAGCAGTTCGACTAGCGGCTACAATGAGCAGTTCTTC.

The chain links TRBV3-1 (or the pseudogene TRBV3-2) to TRBJ1-1, with TRBD1 matching over 7 bases. The CDR3 is 15 residues long. J gave up 4 bases and V 1 base, and 6 bases lay outside the gene matches. Per the germline V gene, CDR1 is LGHDT and CDR2 is YNNKEL (reference sequence). The CDR3 DNA follows: TGTGCCAGCAGCCAAGTATTAAGGGGGCTCACTGAAGCTTTCTTT. Its protein product is CASSQVLRGLTEAFF.

The chain is built from TRBV27 and TRBJ1-5, with D perhaps TRBD1 (5 bases). V lost 2 bases and J lost 0, with 11 bases in between. Germline CDR1 MNHEY, CDR2 SMNVEV (reference sequence). The CDR3 is made up of 16 amino acids. Here the CDR3 reads CASSLNGQHSNQPQHF. The CDR3 DNA reads TGTGCCAGCAGTTTAAACGGACAACATAGCAATCAGCCCCAGCATTTT.

This chain joins TRBV5-1 and TRBJ2-3; TRBD2 aligns across 14 bases. CDR3 length equals 20 residues. The V and J ends lost 4 bases and 0 bases, in that order; junction bases with no gene match: 13. CDR1 is SGHRS, CDR2 YFSETQ, per germline. The CDR3 DNA is TGCGCCAGCAGCCCCTCGGGACTAGCGGGAGAACTTACTAGCACAGATACGCAGTATTTT. This codes for CASSPSGLAGELTSTDTQYF.

This clone appeared once. CDR3 DNA sequence: TGTGCCAGCAGCCACCCGAAACACAGGGGGAGGGCTGTTTACGAGCAGTACTTC. Translated: CASSHPKHRGRAVYEQYF. The V call is TRBV3-1 (or the pseudogene TRBV3-2), the J call TRBJ2-7; D is possibly TRBD1 (8 bases). Trimming stripped 3 bases from V and 4 bases from J, with 25 bases between. Germline assignment: CDR1 LGHDT and CDR2 YNNKEL (reference sequence). This CDR3 has 18 residues.

This chain uses TRBV24-1 with TRBJ1-3; perhaps TRBD1 as D (6 bases). Germline V CDR1 and CDR2: KGHDR, SFDVKD. This CDR3 has 17 residues. Trimming shortened V by 1 base and J by 0 bases, and 12 bases separated the two germline ends. The CDR3 coding sequence is TGTGCCACCAGTGATTTTCGGGGACAAATCTCTGGAAACACCATATATTTT. Translation gives CATSDFRGQISGNTIYF.

This clone occurred once. V usage is TRBV2 and J usage is TRBJ2-6; 7 nucleotides align to TRBD2. The V gene end was trimmed by 3 bases and the J gene end by 0 bases; junction bases not matched to a gene: 5. CDR3 length: 17 amino acids. Germline assignment: CDR1 SNHLY and CDR2 FYNNEI. CDR3 loop: CASSESSGVSGANVLTF. CDR3 DNA: TGTGCCAGCAGTGAGTCCAGCGGGGTCTCTGGGGCCAACGTCCTGACTTTC.

The J gene is TRBJ2-7, the V gene TRBV3-1 (or the pseudogene TRBV3-2); 9 nucleotides agree with TRBD1. CDR3 length: 15 amino acids. Germline CDR1 is LGHDT and CDR2 is YNNKEL (reference sequence). V was pared by 1 base and J by 4 bases, with 5 bases of the junction left unmatched. CDR3 DNA: TGTGCCAGCAGCCAAGGACAGGGGGGTAATTACGAGCAGTACTTC. It specifies CASSQGQGGNYEQYF.

The gene calls are TRBV9 and TRBJ1-6; D is perhaps TRBD1 (5 bases). The CDR3 is 16 residues long. The ends were cut back, 0 bases at V and 4 bases at J, with 11 bases in the middle. In germline, CDR1 is SGDLS, CDR2 YYNGEE. The CDR3 loop is CASSVAPDTYNSPLHF. The DNA for the CDR3 is TGTGCCAGCAGCGTAGCTCCGGACACTTATAATTCACCCCTCCACTTT.

In DNA, the CDR3 is TGCGCCAGCACCCGACTAGCGGGGGGTTACAATGAGCAGTTCTTC. Translating gives CASTRLAGGYNEQFF. The chain is built from TRBV5-1 and TRBJ2-1; 13 bases are shared with TRBD2. V lost 6 bases to trimming and J lost 4 bases; unmatched junction nucleotides: 4. The germline V gene encodes CDR1 SGHRS and CDR2 YFSETQ. CDR3 length equals 15 residues.

With respect to this clone: The junction shows a germline mismatch at one end, possibly a read error. J is TRBJ2-1 and V is TRBV7-7; no clear D. Per the germline V gene, CDR1 is SSHAT and CDR2 is FNYEAQ (reference sequence). This CDR3 spans 15 amino acids. In DNA form, the CDR3 reads TGTGCTAGCAGCTTATTTTCGGGTTTAAACAATGAGCAGTTCTTC. It encodes CASSLFSGLNNEQFF.

The CDR3 sequence: CASSPPRRGSYNEQFF. The CDR3 DNA reads as TGTGCCAGCAGCCCCCCTCGGAGGGGCTCCTACAATGAGCAGTTCTTC. This chain uses TRBV7-2 with TRBJ2-1; a weak D match, TRBD2 (6 bases). The CDR3 contains 16 residues. CDR1 SGHTA and CDR2 FQGNSA come from the germline V gene. Trimming cost V 5 bases and J 0 bases, with 14 bases left between them.

This clone was observed a single time. The rearrangement links TRBV7-9 to TRBJ2-7, with 9 bases aligning to TRBD1. CDR3 size: 15 residues. Germline loops: CDR1 SEHNR, CDR2 FQNEAQ (reference sequence). The V segment lost 6 bases and the J segment 4 bases; nucleotides outside the gene matches: 10. The CDR3 DNA sequence: TGTGCCAGCAGTCGACCCGGGACAGGGACTTACGAGCAGTACTTC. Translated, it gives CASSRPGTGTYEQYF.

The chain couples TRBV30 to TRBJ1-5; D is possibly TRBD1 (5 bases). V gave up 1 base and J gave up 2 bases, with 15 bases separating them. The CDR3 length is 16 residues. CDR1 is GTSNPN and CDR2 is SVGIG in the germline V gene (reference sequence). The CDR3 loop reads CAWSGPGGAGNQPQHF. In DNA form, the CDR3 reads TGTGCCTGGAGTGGACCGGGAGGGGCAGGCAATCAGCCCCAGCATTTT.

The J gene is TRBJ2-1, the V gene TRBV3-1 (or the pseudogene TRBV3-2), with D maybe TRBD1 (6 bases). With 8 bases removed from V and 0 bases from J, the gap between germline ends came to 11 bases. Germline values: CDR1 LGHDT, CDR2 YNNKEL (reference sequence). The CDR3 loop spans 14 amino acids. This CDR3 is CASGLGGSYNEQFF. In DNA, the CDR3 is TGTGCCAGCGGCCTAGGGGGCTCCTACAATGAGCAGTTCTTC.

The chain couples TRBV6-5 to TRBJ1-3, with D tentatively TRBD1 (5 bases). The CDR3 loop spans 14 amino acids. Trimming pared 8 bases from V and 0 bases from J, leaving 11 bases between. Per the germline V gene, CDR1 is MNHEY and CDR2 is SVGAGI. The CDR3 is CASREGISGNTIYF. CDR3 in DNA: TGTGCCAGCCGGGAGGGGATCTCTGGAAACACCATATATTTT.